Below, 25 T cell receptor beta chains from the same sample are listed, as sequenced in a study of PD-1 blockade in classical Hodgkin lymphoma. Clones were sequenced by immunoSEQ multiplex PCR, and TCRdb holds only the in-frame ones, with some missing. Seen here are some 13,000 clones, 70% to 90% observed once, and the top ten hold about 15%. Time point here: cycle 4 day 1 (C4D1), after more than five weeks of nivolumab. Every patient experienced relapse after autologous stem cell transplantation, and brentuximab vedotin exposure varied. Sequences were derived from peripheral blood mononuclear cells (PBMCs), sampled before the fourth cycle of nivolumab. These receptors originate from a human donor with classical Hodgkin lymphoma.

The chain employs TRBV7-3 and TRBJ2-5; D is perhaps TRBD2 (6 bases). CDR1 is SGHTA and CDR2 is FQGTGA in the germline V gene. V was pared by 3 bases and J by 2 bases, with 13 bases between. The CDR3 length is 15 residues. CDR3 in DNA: TGTGCCAGCAGCTTCCTCGGGGGAAAGCAAGAGACCCAGTACTTC. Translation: CASSFLGGKQETQYF.

This chain's CDR3 is CASSLGQGTEAFF. The CDR3 nucleotides read TGCGCCAGCAGCTTAGGACAGGGAACTGAAGCTTTCTTT. The rearrangement uses TRBV4-1 and TRBJ1-1; 8 bases align to TRBD1. The J segment lost 5 bases and the V segment lost 5 bases, leaving 4 bases of the junction unmatched. From germline, CDR1 is MGHRA and CDR2 YSYEKL. The CDR3 contains 13 residues.

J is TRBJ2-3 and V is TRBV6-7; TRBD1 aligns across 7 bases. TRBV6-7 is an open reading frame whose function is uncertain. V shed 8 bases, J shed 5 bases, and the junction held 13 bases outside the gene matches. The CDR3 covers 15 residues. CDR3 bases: TGTGCCAGCCGAGCAGGGGGAGTGTCACAAGATACGCAGTATTTT. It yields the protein CASRAGGVSQDTQYF.

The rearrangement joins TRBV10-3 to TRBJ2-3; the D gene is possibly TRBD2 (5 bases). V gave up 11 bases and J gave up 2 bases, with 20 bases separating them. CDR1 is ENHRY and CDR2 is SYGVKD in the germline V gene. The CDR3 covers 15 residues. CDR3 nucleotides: TGTGCCTTCTCCCGGGGTAGAGGGTCCACAGATACGCAGTATTTT. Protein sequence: CAFSRGRGSTDTQYF.

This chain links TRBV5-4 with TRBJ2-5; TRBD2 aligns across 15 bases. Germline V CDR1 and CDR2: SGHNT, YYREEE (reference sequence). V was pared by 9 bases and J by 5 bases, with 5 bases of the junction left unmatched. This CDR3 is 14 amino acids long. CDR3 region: CATRTSGGEETQYF. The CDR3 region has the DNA TGTGCCACTCGGACTAGCGGGGGGGAGGAGACCCAGTACTTC.

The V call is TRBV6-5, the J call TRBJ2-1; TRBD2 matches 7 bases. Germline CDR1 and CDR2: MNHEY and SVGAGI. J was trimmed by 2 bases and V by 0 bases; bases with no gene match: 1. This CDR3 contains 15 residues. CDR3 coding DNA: TGTGCCAGCAGTTACTCGGCGGGGGCCTACAATGAGCAGTTCTTC. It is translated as CASSYSAGAYNEQFF.

CDR3 nucleotide sequence: TGTGCCACCAGGACTAGCGGGGGCCTAGGAGATACGCAGTATTTT. Translation gives CATRTSGGLGDTQYF. The chain employs TRBV19 and TRBJ2-3, with TRBD2 identical over 13 bases. CDR1 LNHDA and CDR2 SQIVND come from the germline V gene (reference sequence). V trimming: 10 bases; J trimming: 5 bases; junction bases outside the gene matches: 9. The CDR3 spans 15 residues. The full variable domain, rest sourced from reference TRBV19 and TRBJ2-3, is DGGITQSPKYLFRKEGQNVTLSCEQNLNHDAMYWYRQDPGQGLRLIYYSQIVNDFQKGDIAEGYSVSREKKESFPLTVTSAQKNPTAFYLCATRTSGGLGDTQYFGPGTRLTVL.

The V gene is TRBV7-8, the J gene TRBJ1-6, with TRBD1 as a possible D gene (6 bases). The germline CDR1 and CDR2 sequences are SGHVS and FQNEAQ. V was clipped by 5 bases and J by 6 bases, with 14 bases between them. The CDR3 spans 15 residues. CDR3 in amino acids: CASSTRTAPNSPLHF. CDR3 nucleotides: TGTGCCAGCAGCACCCGGACAGCTCCTAATTCACCCCTCCACTTT.

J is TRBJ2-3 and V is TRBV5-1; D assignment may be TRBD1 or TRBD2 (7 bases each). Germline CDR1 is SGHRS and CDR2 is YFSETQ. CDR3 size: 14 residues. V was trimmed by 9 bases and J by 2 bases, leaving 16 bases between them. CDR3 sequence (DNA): TGCGCCACCGGGACAGCGGGGACCACAGATACGCAGTATTTT. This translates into CATGTAGTTDTQYF.

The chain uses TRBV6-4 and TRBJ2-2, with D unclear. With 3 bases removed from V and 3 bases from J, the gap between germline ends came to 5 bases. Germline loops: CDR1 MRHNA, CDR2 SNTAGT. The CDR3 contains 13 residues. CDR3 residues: CASSESDTGELFF. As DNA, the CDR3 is TGTGCCAGCAGTGAAAGCGACACCGGGGAGCTGTTTTTT.

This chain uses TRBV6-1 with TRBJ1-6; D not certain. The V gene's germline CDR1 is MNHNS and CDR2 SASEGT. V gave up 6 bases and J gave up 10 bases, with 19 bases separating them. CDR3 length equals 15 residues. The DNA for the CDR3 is TGTGCCAGCAGGGCCCGTGACTCGAAAGGGTCACCCCTCCACTTT. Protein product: CASRARDSKGSPLHF.

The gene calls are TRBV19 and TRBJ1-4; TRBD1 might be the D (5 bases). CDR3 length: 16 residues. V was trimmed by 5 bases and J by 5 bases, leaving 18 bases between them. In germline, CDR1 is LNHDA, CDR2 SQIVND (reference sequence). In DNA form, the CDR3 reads TGTGCCAGTAGTCTCAAAACGCAGGGAAGGAATGAAAAACTGTTTTTT. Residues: CASSLKTQGRNEKLFF. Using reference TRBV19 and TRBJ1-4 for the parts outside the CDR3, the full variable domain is DGGITQSPKYLFRKEGQNVTLSCEQNLNHDAMYWYRQDPGQGLRLIYYSQIVNDFQKGDIAEGYSVSREKKESFPLTVTSAQKNPTAFYLCASSLKTQGRNEKLFFGSGTQLSVL.

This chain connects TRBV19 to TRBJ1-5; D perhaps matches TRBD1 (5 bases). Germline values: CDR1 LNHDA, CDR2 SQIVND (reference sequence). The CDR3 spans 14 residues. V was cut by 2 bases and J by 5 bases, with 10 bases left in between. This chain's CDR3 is CASSIPDSYQPQHF. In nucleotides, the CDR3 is TGTGCCAGTAGTATACCTGACAGTTATCAGCCCCAGCATTTT.

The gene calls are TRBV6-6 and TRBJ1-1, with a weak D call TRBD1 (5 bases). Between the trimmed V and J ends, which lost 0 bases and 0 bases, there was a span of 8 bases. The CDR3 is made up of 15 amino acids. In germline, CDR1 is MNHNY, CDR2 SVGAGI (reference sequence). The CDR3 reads CASSYSEGMNTEAFF. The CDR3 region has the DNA TGTGCCAGCAGTTACTCGGAGGGGATGAACACTGAAGCTTTCTTT.

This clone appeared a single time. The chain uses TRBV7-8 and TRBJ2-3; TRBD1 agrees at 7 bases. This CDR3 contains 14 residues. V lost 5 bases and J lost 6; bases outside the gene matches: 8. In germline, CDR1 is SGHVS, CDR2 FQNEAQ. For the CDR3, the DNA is TGTGCCAGCAGCGCAAGACAGGGACGGGATACGCAGTATTTT. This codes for CASSARQGRDTQYF.

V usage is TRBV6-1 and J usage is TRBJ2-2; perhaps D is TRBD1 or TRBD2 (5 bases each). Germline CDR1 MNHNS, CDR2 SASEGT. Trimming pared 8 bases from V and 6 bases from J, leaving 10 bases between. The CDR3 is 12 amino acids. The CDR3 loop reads CASGGRSGELFF. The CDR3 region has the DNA TGTGCCAGCGGGGGTCGGTCCGGGGAGCTGTTTTTT.

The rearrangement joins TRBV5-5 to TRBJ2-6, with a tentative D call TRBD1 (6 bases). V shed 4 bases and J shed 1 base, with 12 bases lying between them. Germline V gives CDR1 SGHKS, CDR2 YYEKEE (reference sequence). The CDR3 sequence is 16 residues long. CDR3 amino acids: CASSPGTLSGANVLTF. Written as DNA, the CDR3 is TGTGCCAGCAGCCCCGGGACACTATCTGGGGCCAACGTCCTGACTTTC.

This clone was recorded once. The DNA of the CDR3 is TGCGCCAGCAGCCAAGGGGCTAGCGGGTACAATGAGCAGTTCTTC. Translation: CASSQGASGYNEQFF. The genes are TRBV4-3 and TRBJ2-1, with 8 bases lining up with TRBD2. This CDR3 comprises 15 residues. Germline lookup yields CDR1 LGHNA and CDR2 YSLEER. The trim removed 1 base at V and 4 bases at J, leaving 3 bases unmatched.

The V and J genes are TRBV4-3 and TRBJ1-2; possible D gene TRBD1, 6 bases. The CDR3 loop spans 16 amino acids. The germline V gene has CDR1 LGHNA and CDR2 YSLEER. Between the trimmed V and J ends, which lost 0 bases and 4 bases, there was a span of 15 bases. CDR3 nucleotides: TGCGCCAGCAGCCAAGAACCTACAGGGACCACCTATGGCTACACCTTC. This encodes CASSQEPTGTTYGYTF.

The CDR3 coding sequence is TGTGCCAGCAGCTTGGACAGGGGCCCGGGGACCCAGTACTTC. Its protein is CASSLDRGPGTQYF. The V and J genes are TRBV5-5 and TRBJ2-5; 7 bases are shared with TRBD1. The junction had 6 bases not matched to a gene; V was cut back by 0 bases and J by 7 bases. Per germline, CDR1 SGHKS and CDR2 YYEKEE (reference sequence). This CDR3 comprises 14 residues.

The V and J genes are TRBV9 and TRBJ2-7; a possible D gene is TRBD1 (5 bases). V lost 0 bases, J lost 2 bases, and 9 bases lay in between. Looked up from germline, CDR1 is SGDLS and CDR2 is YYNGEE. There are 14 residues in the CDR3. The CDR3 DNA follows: TGTGCCAGCAGCGTAGTAGACAGAACCTACGAGCAGTACTTC. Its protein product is CASSVVDRTYEQYF.

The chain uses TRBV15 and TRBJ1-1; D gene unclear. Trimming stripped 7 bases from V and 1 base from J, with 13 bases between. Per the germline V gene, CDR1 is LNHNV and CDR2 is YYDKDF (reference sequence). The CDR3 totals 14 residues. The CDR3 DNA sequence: TGTGCCACCAAGCTCCCGGGGTGGAACACTGAAGCTTTCTTT. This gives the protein CATKLPGWNTEAFF.

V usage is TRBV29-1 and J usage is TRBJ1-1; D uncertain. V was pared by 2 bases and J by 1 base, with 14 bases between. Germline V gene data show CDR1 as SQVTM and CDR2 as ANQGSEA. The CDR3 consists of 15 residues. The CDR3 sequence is CSVETAGWGNTEAFF. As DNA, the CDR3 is TGCAGCGTTGAAACGGCGGGGTGGGGGAACACTGAAGCTTTCTTT.

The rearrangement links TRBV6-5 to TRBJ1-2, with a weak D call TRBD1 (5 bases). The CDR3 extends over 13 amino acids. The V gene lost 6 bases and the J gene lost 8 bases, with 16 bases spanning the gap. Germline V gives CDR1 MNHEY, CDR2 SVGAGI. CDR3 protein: CASSLGDSGGYTF. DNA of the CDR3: TGTGCCAGCAGCTTAGGGGACTCGGGGGGCTACACCTTC.

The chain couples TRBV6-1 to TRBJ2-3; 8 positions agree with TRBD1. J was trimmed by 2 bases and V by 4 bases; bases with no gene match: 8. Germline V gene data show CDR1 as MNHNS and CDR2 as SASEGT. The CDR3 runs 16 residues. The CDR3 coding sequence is TGTGCCAGCAGTGTTTCCGGGACAGGAATCACAGATACGCAGTATTTT. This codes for CASSVSGTGITDTQYF.